Presented here are 28 T cell receptor beta chains from one specimen sequenced in a study of cytomegalovirus exposure and HLA in healthy donors. PCR used 60 Vbeta primers and 13 Jbeta primers. Clones were read by immunoSEQ multiplex PCR, and TCRdb kept only the in-frame ones, dropping some. The sample carries under 150,000 clones, 82% recorded once. The specimen was PBMCs. Receptor source: a woman aged 45 to 65 in good health and CMV-seropositive.

The chain carries TRBV7-9 and TRBJ1-2; TRBD1 is a possible D gene (6 bases). The CDR3 extends over 14 amino acids. V was clipped by 1 base and J by 7 bases, with 13 bases between them. The germline V gene has CDR1 SEHNR and CDR2 FQNEAQ (reference sequence). CDR3: CASSLERTACGYTF. In nucleotides, the CDR3 is TGTGCCAGCAGCTTAGAGCGGACAGCCTGTGGCTACACCTTC. The full variable domain, with the rest looked up from reference TRBV7-9 and TRBJ1-2, is DTGVSQNPRHKITKRGQNVTFRCDPISEHNRLYWYRQTLGQGPEFLTYFQNEAQLEKSRLLSDRFSAERPKGSFSTLEIQRTEQGDSAMYLCASSLERTACGYTFGSGTRLTVV.

The rearrangement uses TRBV19 and TRBJ2-1; D is undetermined. V was shortened by 1 base and J by 3 bases, with 10 bases between the two germline ends. Germline V gene sequence: CDR1 LNHDA, CDR2 SQIVND (reference sequence). The CDR3 is 15 residues long. CDR3 in amino acids: CASSIGSSLYNEQFF. CDR3 nucleotide sequence: TGTGCCAGTAGTATAGGAAGTAGCCTCTACAATGAGCAGTTCTTC.

Of note for this clone: The junction and the germline gene differ at one end; a read error may be behind it. The chain carries TRBV7-9 and TRBJ2-1, with 8 bases that match TRBD2. The CDR3 is 14 residues long. CDR1 is SEHNR, CDR2 FQNEAQ, per germline (reference sequence). The CDR3 nucleotides are TGTTCCAGCAGCTTAAGCGGGAGTCGGAATGAGCAGTTCTTC. It encodes CSSSLSGSRNEQFF.

This clone has a handful of counts. The rearrangement uses TRBV11-2 and TRBJ1-1; perhaps TRBD1 as D (5 bases). Germline lookup yields CDR1 SGHAT and CDR2 FQNNGV. The CDR3 sequence is 13 residues long. The ends were cut back, 0 bases at V and 11 bases at J, with 13 bases in the middle. The CDR3 reads CASSLDHGGDAFF. The CDR3 DNA follows: TGTGCCAGCAGCTTAGATCATGGGGGGGACGCTTTCTTT.

A note on this clone: Its ends do not fully match the called genes, so a read error is possible. The CDR3 region is CASNPWVGSYGQYF. CDR3 DNA: TGTGCCAGCAACCCATGGGTGGGCTCCTACGGGCAGTACTTC. The chain is built from TRBV7-9 and TRBJ2-7; the D is unclear. This CDR3 spans 14 amino acids. Germline CDR1 and CDR2: SEHNR and FQNEAQ (reference sequence).

This clone has just a few counts. The rearrangement joins TRBV27 to TRBJ2-2; TRBD1 aligns across 8 bases. Germline assignment: CDR1 MNHEY and CDR2 SMNVEV (reference sequence). The CDR3 loop spans 15 amino acids. V lost 5 bases and J lost 5; bases outside the gene matches: 7. In DNA, the CDR3 is TGTGCCAGCAGTACATCCAGGGGGCCTACCGGGGAGCTGTTTTTT. As protein: CASSTSRGPTGELFF.

The V call is TRBV5-1, the J call TRBJ1-2, with TRBD1 matching 11 bases. Germline V gives CDR1 SGHRS, CDR2 YFSETQ. This CDR3 spans 14 amino acids. J gave up 5 bases and V 4 bases, and 4 bases lay outside the gene matches. The CDR3 spells CASSIGQGAYGYTF. In DNA, the CDR3 is TGCGCCAGCAGCATAGGACAGGGGGCGTATGGCTACACCTTC.

The genes are TRBV2 and TRBJ2-1, with D possibly being TRBD1 (6 bases). The CDR3 contains 14 residues. Germline-derived CDR1 and CDR2 are SNHLY and FYNNEI. Trimming shortened V by 5 bases and J by 12 bases, and 20 bases separated the two germline ends. As DNA, the CDR3 is TGTGCCAGCAGTTTACAGGGTTTAAGGTCTGGGCAGTTCTTC. Amino acids: CASSLQGLRSGQFF. The entire variable domain, with the rest obtained from reference TRBV2 and TRBJ2-1, is as follows: EPEVTQTPSHQVTQMGQEVILRCVPISNHLYFYWYRQILGQKVEFLVSFYNNEISEKSEIFDDQFSVERPDGSNFTLKIRSTKLEDSAMYFCASSLQGLRSGQFFGPGTRLTVL.

This chain links TRBV18 with TRBJ2-1; D not resolved. V was cut by 2 bases and J by 3 bases, with 14 bases left in between. Germline V gene lookup returns CDR1 KGHSH and CDR2 LQKENI. CDR3 length equals 16 residues. The CDR3 DNA is TGTGCCAGCTCACCAGGGCGTAACGTGAACTACAATGAGCAGTTCTTC. This encodes CASSPGRNVNYNEQFF.

The genes are TRBV4-3 and TRBJ2-2, with TRBD2 matching over 7 bases. The length of the CDR3 is 16 residues. With 4 bases clipped from V and 8 bases from J, the junction kept 13 bases outside the gene matches. Germline V lookup: CDR1 LGHNA, CDR2 YSLEER. The CDR3 sequence is CASSPNSGTTVGELFF. CDR3 DNA: TGCGCCAGCAGCCCGAATTCCGGGACTACCGTTGGGGAGCTGTTTTTT.

This clone was counted once. The chain recombines TRBV5-1 with TRBJ2-3; 14 bases are a match to TRBD2. Trimming at V came to 4 bases and at J to 3 bases, leaving 4 bases not matched to a gene. The CDR3 loop spans 16 amino acids. The germline gives CDR1 SGHRS, CDR2 YFSETQ. CDR3 DNA sequence: TGCGCCAGCAGCCCGTGGACTAGCGGGAGGACAGATACGCAGTATTTT. Translated: CASSPWTSGRTDTQYF. Supplemented by reference TRBV5-1 and TRBJ2-3, the full variable domain reads KAGVTQTPRYLIKTRGQQVTLSCSPISGHRSVSWYQQTPGQGLQFLFEYFSETQRNKGNFPGRFSGRQFSNSRSEMNVSTLELGDSALYLCASSPWTSGRTDTQYFGPGTRLTVL.

The chain employs TRBV7-9 and TRBJ1-6, with D tentatively TRBD1 (5 bases). V was clipped by 8 bases and J by 10 bases, with 21 bases between them. CDR1 and CDR2 (germline): SEHNR, FQNEAQ (reference sequence). This CDR3 has 15 amino acids. The DNA for the CDR3 is TGTGCCAGCCGGGACGGAGGACTAGAAGGATCACCCCTCCACTTT. Translating gives CASRDGGLEGSPLHF.

This clone was recorded only once. The chain has TRBV5-6 and TRBJ1-4; 11 nucleotides align to TRBD1. With V trimmed by 2 bases and J by 7 bases, 1 base remained unmatched. CDR3 size: 14 residues. CDR1 is SGHDT, CDR2 YYEEEE, per germline. CDR3 sequence: CASSFGTGGEKLFF. CDR3 bases: TGTGCCAGCAGCTTCGGGACAGGGGGTGAAAAACTGTTTTTT.

V usage is TRBV6-1 and J usage is TRBJ2-1; TRBD1 matches 7 bases. Germline assignment: CDR1 MNHNS and CDR2 SASEGT. V was clipped by 2 bases and J by 6 bases; unmatched bases: 7. The CDR3 runs 15 residues. CDR3 coding DNA: TGTGCCAGCAGTGAAAGGTGGGACAGTTCCAATGAGCAGTTCTTC. Translated: CASSERWDSSNEQFF.

The V and J genes are TRBV5-4 and TRBJ2-1, with 12 bases matching TRBD2. V was pared by 1 base and J by 13 bases, with 12 bases of the junction left unmatched. Germline CDR1 reads SGHNT; CDR2 reads YYREEE (reference sequence). This CDR3 comprises 16 residues. The CDR3 DNA sequence: TGTGCCAGCAGCTTGCGGCCTAGCGGGGGGGACGCGCCTCAGTTCTTC. As protein: CASSLRPSGGDAPQFF.

V usage is TRBV6-5 and J usage is TRBJ2-1; 8 bases fit TRBD2. Germline-derived CDR1 and CDR2 are MNHEY and SVGAGI. With 6 bases clipped from V and 5 bases from J, the junction kept 9 bases outside the gene matches. The CDR3 consists of 15 residues. CDR3 region: CASSPRVAGHNEQFF. In DNA form, the CDR3 reads TGTGCCAGCAGCCCCCGGGTAGCGGGACACAATGAGCAGTTCTTC.

The chain uses TRBV5-1 and TRBJ2-7; 8 bases fit TRBD2. From germline, CDR1 is SGHRS and CDR2 YFSETQ. V gave up 1 base and J gave up 9 bases; unmatched junction bases: 0. This CDR3 is built from 11 residues. The CDR3 spells CASSLSGRQYF. The DNA for the CDR3 is TGCGCCAGCAGCTTGAGCGGGAGGCAGTACTTC.

V is TRBV7-9 and J is TRBJ2-5, with TRBD2 matching over 8 bases. Per the germline V gene, CDR1 is SEHNR and CDR2 is FQNEAQ (reference sequence). The CDR3 runs 12 residues. The CDR3 sequence is CGWREDRETQYF. The DNA for the CDR3 is TGTGGTTGGCGGGAGGACCGGGAGACCCAGTACTTC.

This clone was counted a single time. The V and J genes are TRBV28 and TRBJ1-2, with D perhaps matching TRBD1 (6 bases). Germline-derived CDR1 and CDR2 are MDHEN and SYDVKM. V lost 6 bases to trimming and J lost 8 bases, with 16 bases between them. This CDR3 region has 13 residues. The CDR3 sequence is CASSWVRGTGYTF. The CDR3 DNA follows: TGTGCCAGCAGCTGGGTAAGGGGGACGGGCTACACCTTC.

The chain employs TRBV5-1 and TRBJ1-1; D is perhaps TRBD1 (5 bases). Germline CDR1 reads SGHRS; CDR2 reads YFSETQ. There are 13 residues in the CDR3. Trimming took 1 base from V and 5 from J, leaving 9 bases between them. The CDR3 DNA follows: TGCGCCAGCAGCTTGCCAGGGCTAACTGAAGCTTTCTTT. It encodes CASSLPGLTEAFF.

J is TRBJ2-3 and V is TRBV7-3, with 12 bases that match TRBD1. The CDR3 has 16 amino acids. Germline lookup yields CDR1 SGHTA and CDR2 FQGTGA. Unmatched junction bases numbered 8, after V lost 4 bases and J lost 6 bases. CDR3 region: CASSSVGTGGQDTQYF. The CDR3 DNA is TGTGCCAGCAGCTCAGTAGGGACAGGGGGCCAGGATACGCAGTATTTT.

The chain couples TRBV27 to TRBJ1-6; D not resolved. Trimming shortened V by 7 bases and J by 10 bases, and 23 bases separated the two germline ends. Germline CDR1 and CDR2: MNHEY and SMNVEV (reference sequence). The CDR3 covers 16 residues. The CDR3 DNA reads TGTGCCAGCACGCTCCGGGCCTCCAGAGGCGGGTCACCCCTCCACTTT. It codes for CASTLRASRGGSPLHF.

The chain links TRBV15 to TRBJ1-4; perhaps TRBD1 as D (6 bases). The CDR3 is 15 amino acids. Trimming shortened V by 4 bases and J by 8 bases, and 17 bases separated the two germline ends. Germline V gene data show CDR1 as LNHNV and CDR2 as YYDKDF (reference sequence). The CDR3 sequence is CATSTQRAGVEKLFF. CDR3 in DNA: TGTGCCACCAGCACCCAACGGGCAGGGGTCGAAAAACTGTTTTTT. Supplemented by reference TRBV15 and TRBJ1-4, the full variable domain reads DAMVIQNPRYQVTQFGKPVTLSCSQTLNHNVMYWYQQKSSQAPKLLFHYYDKDFNNEADTPDNFQSRRPNTSFCFLDIRSPGLGDTAMYLCATSTQRAGVEKLFFGSGTQLSVL.

This chain joins TRBV5-1 and TRBJ1-1; no reliable D call. The CDR3 is 14 amino acids. Germline V CDR1 and CDR2: SGHRS, YFSETQ. Trimming took 0 bases from V and 5 from J, leaving 11 bases between them. DNA for the CDR3: TGCGCCAGCAGCTTGGCCCCTAGGAAAACTGAAGCTTTCTTT. As protein: CASSLAPRKTEAFF.

This chain connects TRBV20-1 to TRBJ2-7; possible D gene TRBD2, 6 bases. V was trimmed by 3 bases and J by 5 bases, leaving 8 bases between them. This CDR3 contains 11 residues. From germline, CDR1 is DFQATT and CDR2 SNEGSKA (reference sequence). The CDR3 DNA reads as TGCAGTGCTAGTGGAGGGGACGAGCAGTACTTC. It encodes CSASGGDEQYF.

This sequence joins TRBV5-8 and TRBJ2-6; the D is unclear. The V end lost 0 bases, the J end lost 4 bases, and 11 bases lay between the germline ends. Germline V gene sequence: CDR1 SGHTS, CDR2 YDEGEE. This CDR3 comprises 16 residues. The CDR3 sequence: CASSLGLNGGANVLTF. The CDR3 DNA follows: TGTGCCAGCAGCTTGGGGCTCAACGGGGGGGCCAACGTCCTGACTTTC.

V usage is TRBV29-1 and J usage is TRBJ2-2; no reliable D call. Per the germline V gene, CDR1 is SQVTM and CDR2 is ANQGSEA. V was shortened by 6 bases and J by 0 bases, with 8 bases between the two germline ends. This CDR3 has 13 residues. DNA of the CDR3: TGCAGCGTCGGCCGGGCGAACACCGGGGAGCTGTTTTTT. As protein: CSVGRANTGELFF.

J is TRBJ2-3 and V is TRBV5-5, with 7 positions matching TRBD2. This CDR3 is built from 16 residues. Germline V lookup: CDR1 SGHKS, CDR2 YYEKEE (reference sequence). Trimming at V came to 3 bases and at J to 9 bases, leaving 16 bases not matched to a gene. The chain's CDR3 is CASSSWTRTRAVTQYF. The CDR3 nucleotides are TGTGCCAGCAGCTCCTGGACTAGAACGAGGGCGGTAACGCAGTATTTT.